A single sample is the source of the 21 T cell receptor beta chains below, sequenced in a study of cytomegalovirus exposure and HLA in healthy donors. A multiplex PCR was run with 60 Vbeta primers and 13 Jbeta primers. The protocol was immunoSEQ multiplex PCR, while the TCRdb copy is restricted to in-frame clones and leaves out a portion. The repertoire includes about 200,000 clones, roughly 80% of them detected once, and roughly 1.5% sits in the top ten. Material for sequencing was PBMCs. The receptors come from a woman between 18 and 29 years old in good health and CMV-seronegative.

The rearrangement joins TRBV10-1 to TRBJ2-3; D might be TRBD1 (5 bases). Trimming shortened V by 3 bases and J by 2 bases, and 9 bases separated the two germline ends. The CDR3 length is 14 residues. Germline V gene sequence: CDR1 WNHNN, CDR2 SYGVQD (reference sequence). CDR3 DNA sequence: TGCGCCAGCAGTGAAACAGGCTCCACAGATACGCAGTATTTT. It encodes CASSETGSTDTQYF.

CDR3: CASSPQGSYGYTF. CDR3 DNA sequence: TGTGCCAGCAGTCCCCAGGGAAGCTATGGCTACACCTTC. The chain carries TRBV6-5 and TRBJ1-2, with D perhaps matching TRBD1 (5 bases). The CDR3 contains 13 residues. V was shortened by 5 bases and J by 4 bases, with 11 bases between the two germline ends. Germline lookup yields CDR1 MNHEY and CDR2 SVGAGI.

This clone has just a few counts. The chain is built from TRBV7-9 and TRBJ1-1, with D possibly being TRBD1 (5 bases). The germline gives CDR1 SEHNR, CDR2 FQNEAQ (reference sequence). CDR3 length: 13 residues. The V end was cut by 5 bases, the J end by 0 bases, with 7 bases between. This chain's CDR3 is CASSMTVNTEAFF. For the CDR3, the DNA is TGTGCCAGCAGCATGACAGTGAACACTGAAGCTTTCTTT.

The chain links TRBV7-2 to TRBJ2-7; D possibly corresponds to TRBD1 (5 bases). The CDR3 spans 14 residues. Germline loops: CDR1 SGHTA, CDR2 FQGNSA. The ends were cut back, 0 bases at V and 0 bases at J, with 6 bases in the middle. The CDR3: CASSLADSSYEQYF. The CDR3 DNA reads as TGTGCCAGCAGCTTAGCAGACAGCTCCTACGAGCAGTACTTC.

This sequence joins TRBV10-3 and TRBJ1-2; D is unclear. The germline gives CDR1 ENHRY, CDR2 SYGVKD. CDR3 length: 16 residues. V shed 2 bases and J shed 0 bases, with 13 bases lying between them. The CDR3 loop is CAISEPWAGSNYGYTF. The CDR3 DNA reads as TGTGCCATCAGTGAGCCCTGGGCGGGCTCTAACTATGGCTACACCTTC.

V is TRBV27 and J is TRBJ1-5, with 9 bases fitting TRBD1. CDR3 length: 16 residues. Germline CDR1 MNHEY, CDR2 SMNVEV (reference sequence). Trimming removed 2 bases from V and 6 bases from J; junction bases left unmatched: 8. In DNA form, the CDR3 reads TGTGCCAGCAGTTTAACCACAGGGGGCTGGCGTCAGCCCCAGCATTTT. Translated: CASSLTTGGWRQPQHF.

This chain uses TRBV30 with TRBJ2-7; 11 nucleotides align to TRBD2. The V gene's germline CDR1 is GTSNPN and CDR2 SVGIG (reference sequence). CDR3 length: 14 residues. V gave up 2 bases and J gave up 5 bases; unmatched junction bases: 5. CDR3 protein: CAWSLTSGINEQYF. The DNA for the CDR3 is TGTGCCTGGAGTTTGACTAGCGGGATTAACGAGCAGTACTTC.

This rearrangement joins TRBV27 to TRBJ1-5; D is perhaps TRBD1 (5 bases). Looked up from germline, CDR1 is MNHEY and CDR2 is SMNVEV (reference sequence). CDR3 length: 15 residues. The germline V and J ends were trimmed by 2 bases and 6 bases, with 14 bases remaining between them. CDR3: CASSLDGGVSQPQHF. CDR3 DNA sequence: TGTGCCAGCAGTTTAGATGGAGGGGTCAGTCAGCCCCAGCATTTT.

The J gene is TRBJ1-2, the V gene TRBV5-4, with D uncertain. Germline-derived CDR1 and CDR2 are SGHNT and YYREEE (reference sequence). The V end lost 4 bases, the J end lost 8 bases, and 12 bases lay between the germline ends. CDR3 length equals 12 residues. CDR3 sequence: CASSIYTEGYTF. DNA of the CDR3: TGTGCCAGCAGCATATATACTGAGGGCTACACCTTC.

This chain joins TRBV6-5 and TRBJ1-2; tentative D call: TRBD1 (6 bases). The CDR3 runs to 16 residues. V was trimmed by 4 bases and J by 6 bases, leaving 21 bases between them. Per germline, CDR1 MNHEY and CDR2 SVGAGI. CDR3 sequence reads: CASSSWRPQGADGYTF. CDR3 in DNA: TGTGCCAGCAGTTCGTGGCGACCACAGGGCGCAGATGGCTACACCTTC.

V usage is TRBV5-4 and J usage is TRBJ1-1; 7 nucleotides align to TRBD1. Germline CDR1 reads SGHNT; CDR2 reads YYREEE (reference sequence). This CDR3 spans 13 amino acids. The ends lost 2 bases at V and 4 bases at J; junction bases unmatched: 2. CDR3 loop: CASSFRTGTEAFF. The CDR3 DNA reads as TGTGCCAGCAGCTTTAGGACAGGCACTGAAGCTTTCTTT.

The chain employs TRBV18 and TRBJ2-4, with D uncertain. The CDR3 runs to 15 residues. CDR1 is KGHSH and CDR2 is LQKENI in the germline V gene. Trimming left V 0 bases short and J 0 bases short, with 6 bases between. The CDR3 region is CASSPPEVAKNIQYF. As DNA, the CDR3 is TGTGCCAGCTCACCACCCGAGGTAGCCAAAAACATTCAGTACTTC.

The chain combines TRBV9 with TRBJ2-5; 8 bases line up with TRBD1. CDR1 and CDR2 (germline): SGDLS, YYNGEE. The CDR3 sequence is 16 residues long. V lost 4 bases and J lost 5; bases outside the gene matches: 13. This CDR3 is CASSPLGRGRGETQYF. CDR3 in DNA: TGTGCCAGCAGCCCCTTGGGCAGGGGGCGCGGGGAGACCCAGTACTTC. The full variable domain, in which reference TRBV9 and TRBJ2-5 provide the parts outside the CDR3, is DSGVTQTPKHLITATGQRVTLRCSPRSGDLSVYWYQQSLDQGLQFLIQYYNGEERAKGNILERFSAQQFPDLHSELNLSSLELGDSALYFCASSPLGRGRGETQYFGPGTRLLVL.

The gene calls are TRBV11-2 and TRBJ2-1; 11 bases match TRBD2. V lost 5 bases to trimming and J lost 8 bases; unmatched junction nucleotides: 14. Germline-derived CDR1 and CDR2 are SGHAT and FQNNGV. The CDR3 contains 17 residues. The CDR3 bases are TGTGCCAGCAGCCCTCAGACTAGCGGGACTGGGAGGGATGAGCAGTTCTTC. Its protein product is CASSPQTSGTGRDEQFF.

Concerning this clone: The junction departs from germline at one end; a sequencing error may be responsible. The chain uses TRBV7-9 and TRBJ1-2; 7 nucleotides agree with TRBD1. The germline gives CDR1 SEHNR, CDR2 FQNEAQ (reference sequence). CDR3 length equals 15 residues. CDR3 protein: CSSSAEGAFSRGYTF. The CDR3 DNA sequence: TGTTCCAGCAGCGCAGAGGGGGCCTTTAGTCGGGGCTACACCTTC. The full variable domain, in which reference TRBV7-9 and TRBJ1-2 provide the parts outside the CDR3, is DTGVSQNPRHKITKRGQNVTFRCDPISEHNRLYWYRQTLGQGPEFLTYFQNEAQLEKSRLLSDRFSAERPKGSFSTLEIQRTEQGDSAMYLCSSSAEGAFSRGYTFGSGTRLTVV.

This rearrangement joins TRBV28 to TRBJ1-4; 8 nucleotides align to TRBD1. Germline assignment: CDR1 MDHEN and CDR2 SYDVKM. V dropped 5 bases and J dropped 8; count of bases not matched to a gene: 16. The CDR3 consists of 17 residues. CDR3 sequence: CASSPYAGQGGGEKLFF. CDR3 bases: TGTGCCAGCAGTCCCTACGCCGGACAGGGTGGGGGCGAAAAACTGTTTTTT.

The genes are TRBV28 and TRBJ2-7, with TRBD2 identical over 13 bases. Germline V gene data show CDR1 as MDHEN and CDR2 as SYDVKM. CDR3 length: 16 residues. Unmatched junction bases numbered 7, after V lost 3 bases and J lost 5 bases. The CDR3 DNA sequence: TGTGCCAGCAGTTTGTATACTAGCGGGAGGGCCCACGAGCAGTACTTC. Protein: CASSLYTSGRAHEQYF.

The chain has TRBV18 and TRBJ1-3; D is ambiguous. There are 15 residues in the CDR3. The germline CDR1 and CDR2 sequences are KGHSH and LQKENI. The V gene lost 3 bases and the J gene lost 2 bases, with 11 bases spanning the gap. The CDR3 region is CASSPLTAAGNTIYF. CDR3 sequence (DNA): TGTGCCAGCTCACCGCTGACCGCGGCTGGAAACACCATATATTTT.

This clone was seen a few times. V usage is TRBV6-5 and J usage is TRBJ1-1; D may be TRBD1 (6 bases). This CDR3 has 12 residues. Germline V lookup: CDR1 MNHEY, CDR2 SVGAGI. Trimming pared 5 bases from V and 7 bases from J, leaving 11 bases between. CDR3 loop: CASSTRTDEAFF. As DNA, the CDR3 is TGTGCCAGCAGTACAAGGACAGATGAAGCTTTCTTT.

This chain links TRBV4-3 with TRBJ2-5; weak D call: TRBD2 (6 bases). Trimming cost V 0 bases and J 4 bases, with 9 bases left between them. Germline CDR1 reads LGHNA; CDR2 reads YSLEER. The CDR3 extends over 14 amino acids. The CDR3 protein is CASSQDMGGETQYF. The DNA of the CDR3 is TGCGCCAGCAGCCAAGATATGGGGGGAGAGACCCAGTACTTC.

CDR3 amino acids: CAEDFGYEQYV. In nucleotides, the CDR3 is TGCGCCGAAGACTTCGGGTACGAGCAGTACGTC. The rearrangement links TRBV10-2 to TRBJ2-7, with D unclear. The CDR3 covers 11 residues. Trimming removed 11 bases from V and 4 bases from J, with 12 bases in between. Germline-derived CDR1 and CDR2 are WSHSY and SAAADI.